This T cell receptor beta chain is from a study of blood T cell repertoires in COVID-19. Study details: Nucleic acid was either cDNA or gDNA, and it came from T cells, B-cell-depleted T cells, or PBMCs.

Authors' analysis steps: Using reference gene primer amplification, nucleated cell counts were estimated. Using immunoSEQ multiplex PCR, the repertoire was profiled, and TCRdb retains in-frame clones only, with some absent. For V, J and clone size, that table is used; D and trimming come from the DNA. The table includes 150,000 to 200,000 clones, 82% detected once. Seattle cases were enrolled at active infection and followed longitudinally. Sample: peripheral blood. The sequence was obtained from a woman aged 60-75 years with COVID-19, enrolled during active disease.

The CDR3 nucleotides are TGTGCCAGTAGTACCTTAAGGGGACAGAGGGCCGGGAATGAGCAGTTCTTC. It yields the protein CASSTLRGQRAGNEQFF. J is TRBJ2-1 and V is TRBV19, with TRBD1 identical over 7 bases. With V trimmed by 4 bases and J by 7 bases, 16 bases remained unmatched. Germline CDR1 and CDR2: LNHDA and SQIVND (reference sequence). The CDR3 has 17 amino acids. Full variable domain (rest looked up from reference TRBV19 and TRBJ2-1): DGGITQSPKYLFRKEGQNVTLSCEQNLNHDAMYWYRQDPGQGLRLIYYSQIVNDFQKGDIAEGYSVSREKKESFPLTVTSAQKNPTAFYLCASSTLRGQRAGNEQFFGPGTRLTVL.